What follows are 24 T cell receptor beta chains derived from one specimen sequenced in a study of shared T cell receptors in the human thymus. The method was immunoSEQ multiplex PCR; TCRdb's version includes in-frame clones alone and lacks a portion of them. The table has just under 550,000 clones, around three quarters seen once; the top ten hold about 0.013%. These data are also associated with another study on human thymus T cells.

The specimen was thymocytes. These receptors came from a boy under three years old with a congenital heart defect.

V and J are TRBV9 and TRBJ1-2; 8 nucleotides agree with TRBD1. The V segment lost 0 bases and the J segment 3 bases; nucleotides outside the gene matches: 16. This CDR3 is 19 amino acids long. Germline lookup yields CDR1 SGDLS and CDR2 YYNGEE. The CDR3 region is CASSVDGVMKDREDYGYTF. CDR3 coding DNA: TGTGCCAGCAGCGTAGATGGGGTTATGAAGGACAGGGAGGACTATGGCTACACCTTC.

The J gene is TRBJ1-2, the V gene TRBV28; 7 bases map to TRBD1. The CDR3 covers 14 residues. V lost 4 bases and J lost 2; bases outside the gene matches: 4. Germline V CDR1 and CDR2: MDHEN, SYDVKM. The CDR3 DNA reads TGTGCCAGCAGTTCCAGGGGGACCAACTATGGCTACACCTTC. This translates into CASSSRGTNYGYTF.

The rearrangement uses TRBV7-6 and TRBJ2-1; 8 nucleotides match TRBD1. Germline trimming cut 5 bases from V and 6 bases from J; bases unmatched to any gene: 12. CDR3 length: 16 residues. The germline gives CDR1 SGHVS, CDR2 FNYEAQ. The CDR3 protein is CASSHRRTGIFNEQFF. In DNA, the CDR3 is TGTGCCAGCAGCCATCGACGGACAGGGATTTTCAATGAGCAGTTCTTC.

The CDR3 spells CASSLRLAGGASTDTQYF. The CDR3 nucleotides are TGTGCCAGCAGCTTAAGACTAGCGGGAGGTGCCAGCACAGATACGCAGTATTTT. The gene calls are TRBV7-3 and TRBJ2-3; 13 bases are shared with TRBD2. This CDR3 has 18 amino acids. Trimming removed 1 base from V and 0 bases from J; junction bases left unmatched: 4. Germline CDR1 SGHTA, CDR2 FQGTGA.

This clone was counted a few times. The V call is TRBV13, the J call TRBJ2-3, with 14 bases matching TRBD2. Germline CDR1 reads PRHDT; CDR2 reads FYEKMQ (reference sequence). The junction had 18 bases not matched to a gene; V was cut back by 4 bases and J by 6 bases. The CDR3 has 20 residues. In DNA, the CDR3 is TGTGCCAGCAGCTCGTTCGAGGGACTAGCGGGGGTATCCCCACAGGATACGCAGTATTTT. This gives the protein CASSSFEGLAGVSPQDTQYF.

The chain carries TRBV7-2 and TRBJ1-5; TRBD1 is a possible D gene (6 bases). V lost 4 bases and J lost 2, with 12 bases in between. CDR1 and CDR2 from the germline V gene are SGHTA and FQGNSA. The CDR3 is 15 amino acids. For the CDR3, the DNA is TGTGCCAGCAGCTCAGGGGTCACGGGCAATCAGCCCCAGCATTTT. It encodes CASSSGVTGNQPQHF. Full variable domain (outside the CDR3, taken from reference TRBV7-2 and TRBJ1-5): GAGVSQSPSNKVTEKGKDVELRCDPISGHTALYWYRQSLGQGLEFLIYFQGNSAPDKSGLPSDRFSAERTGGSVSTLTIQRTQQEDSAVYLCASSSGVTGNQPQHFGDGTRLSIL.

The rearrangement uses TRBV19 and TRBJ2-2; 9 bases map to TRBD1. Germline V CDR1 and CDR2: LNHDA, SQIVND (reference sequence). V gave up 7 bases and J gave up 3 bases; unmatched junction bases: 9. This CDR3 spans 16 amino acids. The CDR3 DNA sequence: TGTGCCAGTACGTCCCTGGGACAGGGTGACACCGGGGAGCTGTTTTTT. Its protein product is CASTSLGQGDTGELFF.

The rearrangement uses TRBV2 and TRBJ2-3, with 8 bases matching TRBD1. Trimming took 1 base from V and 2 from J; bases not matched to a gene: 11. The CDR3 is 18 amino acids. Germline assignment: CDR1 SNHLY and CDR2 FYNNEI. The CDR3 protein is CASSEGAQGARYTDTQYF. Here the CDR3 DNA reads TGTGCCAGCAGTGAAGGGGCCCAGGGGGCCCGGTACACAGATACGCAGTATTTT.

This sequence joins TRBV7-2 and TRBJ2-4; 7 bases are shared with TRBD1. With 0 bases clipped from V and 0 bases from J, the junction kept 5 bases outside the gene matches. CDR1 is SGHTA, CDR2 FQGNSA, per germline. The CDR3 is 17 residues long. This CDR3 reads CASSLARTGAAKNIQYF. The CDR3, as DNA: TGTGCCAGCAGCTTAGCTAGGACAGGCGCAGCCAAAAACATTCAGTACTTC.

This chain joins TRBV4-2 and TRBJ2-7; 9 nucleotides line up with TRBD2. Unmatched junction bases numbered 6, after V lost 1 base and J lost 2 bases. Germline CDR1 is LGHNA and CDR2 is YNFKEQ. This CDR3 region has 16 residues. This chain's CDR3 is CASSQGRLADPYEQYF. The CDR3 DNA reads TGTGCCAGCAGCCAAGGCAGACTAGCGGACCCCTACGAGCAGTACTTC.

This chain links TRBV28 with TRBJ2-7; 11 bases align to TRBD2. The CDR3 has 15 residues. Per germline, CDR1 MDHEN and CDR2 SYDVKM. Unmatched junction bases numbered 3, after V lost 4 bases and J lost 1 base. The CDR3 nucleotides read TGTGCCAGCAGTTCGCGACTAGCGGGATCCTACGAGCAGTACTTC. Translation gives CASSSRLAGSYEQYF.

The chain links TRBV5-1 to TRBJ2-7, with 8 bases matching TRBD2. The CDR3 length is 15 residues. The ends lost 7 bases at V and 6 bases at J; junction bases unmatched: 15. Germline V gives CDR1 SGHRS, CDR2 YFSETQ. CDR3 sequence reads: CASARTGGDASEQYF. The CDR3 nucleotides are TGCGCCAGCGCCCGGACGGGGGGGGATGCAAGCGAGCAGTACTTC.

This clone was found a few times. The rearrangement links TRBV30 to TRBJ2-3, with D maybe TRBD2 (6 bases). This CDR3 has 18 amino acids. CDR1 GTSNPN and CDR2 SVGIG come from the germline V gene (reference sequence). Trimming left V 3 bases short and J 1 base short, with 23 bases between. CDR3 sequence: CAWSPKINRGERTDTQYF. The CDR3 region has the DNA TGTGCCTGGAGCCCGAAAATAAATCGCGGGGAACGCACAGATACGCAGTATTTT.

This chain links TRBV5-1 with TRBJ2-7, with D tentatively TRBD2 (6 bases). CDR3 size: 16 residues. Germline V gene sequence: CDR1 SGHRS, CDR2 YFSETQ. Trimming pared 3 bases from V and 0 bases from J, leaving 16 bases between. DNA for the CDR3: TGCGCCAGCAGCTGGGGGGTGGACCGATACTCCTACGAGCAGTACTTC. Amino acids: CASSWGVDRYSYEQYF.

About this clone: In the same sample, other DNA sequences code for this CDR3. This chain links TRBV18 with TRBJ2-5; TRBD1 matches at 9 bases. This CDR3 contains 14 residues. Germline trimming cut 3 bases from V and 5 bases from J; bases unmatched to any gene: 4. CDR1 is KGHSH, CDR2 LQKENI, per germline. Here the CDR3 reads CASSPDRGKETQYF. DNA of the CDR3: TGTGCCAGCTCACCTGACAGGGGGAAGGAGACCCAGTACTTC.

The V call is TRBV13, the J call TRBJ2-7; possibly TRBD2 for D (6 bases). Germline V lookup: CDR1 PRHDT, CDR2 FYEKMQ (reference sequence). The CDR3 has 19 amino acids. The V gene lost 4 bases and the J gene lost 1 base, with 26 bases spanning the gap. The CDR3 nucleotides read TGTGCCAGCAGCTATACGAAAACCCCAGGCGGGCTAGCGTCCTACGAGCAGTACTTC. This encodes CASSYTKTPGGLASYEQYF.

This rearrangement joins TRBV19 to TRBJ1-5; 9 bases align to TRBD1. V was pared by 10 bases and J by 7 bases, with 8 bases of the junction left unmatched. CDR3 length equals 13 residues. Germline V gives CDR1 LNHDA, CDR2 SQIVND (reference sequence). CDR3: CATGTGRNQPQHF. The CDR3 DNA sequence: TGTGCCACCGGGACAGGGCGGAACCAGCCCCAGCATTTT.

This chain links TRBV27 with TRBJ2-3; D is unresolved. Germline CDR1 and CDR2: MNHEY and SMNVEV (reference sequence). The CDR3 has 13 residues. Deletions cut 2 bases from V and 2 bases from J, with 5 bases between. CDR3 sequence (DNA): TGTGCCAGCAGTTTAAAGCTCACAGATACGCAGTATTTT. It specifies CASSLKLTDTQYF.

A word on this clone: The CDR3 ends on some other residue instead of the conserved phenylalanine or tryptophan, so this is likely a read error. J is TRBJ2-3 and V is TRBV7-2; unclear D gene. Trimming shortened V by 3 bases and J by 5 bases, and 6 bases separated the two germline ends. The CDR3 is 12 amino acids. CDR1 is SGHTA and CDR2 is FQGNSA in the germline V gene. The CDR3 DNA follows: TGTGCCAGCAGCTTTCCTAGAGATACGCAGTATCTT. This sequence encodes CASSFPRDTQYL.

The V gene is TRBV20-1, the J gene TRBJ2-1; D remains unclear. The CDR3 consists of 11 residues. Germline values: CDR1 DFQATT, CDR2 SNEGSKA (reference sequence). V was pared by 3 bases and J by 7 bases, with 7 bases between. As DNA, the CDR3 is TGCAGTGCTAGGGAGAGGAATGAGCAGTTCTTC. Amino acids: CSARERNEQFF.

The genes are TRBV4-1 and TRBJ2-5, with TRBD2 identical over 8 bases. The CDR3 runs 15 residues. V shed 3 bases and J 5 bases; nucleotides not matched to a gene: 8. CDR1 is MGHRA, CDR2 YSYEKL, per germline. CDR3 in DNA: TGCGCCAGCAGCCAGCCTTGGACTAGCTTCGAGACCCAGTACTTC. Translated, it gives CASSQPWTSFETQYF.

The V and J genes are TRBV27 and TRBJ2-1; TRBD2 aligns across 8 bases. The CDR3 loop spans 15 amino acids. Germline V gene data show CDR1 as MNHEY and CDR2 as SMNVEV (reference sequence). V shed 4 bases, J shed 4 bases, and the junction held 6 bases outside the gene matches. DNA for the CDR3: TGTGCCAGCAGTTCTGGCGGGACTAGATACAATGAGCAGTTCTTC. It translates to CASSSGGTRYNEQFF.

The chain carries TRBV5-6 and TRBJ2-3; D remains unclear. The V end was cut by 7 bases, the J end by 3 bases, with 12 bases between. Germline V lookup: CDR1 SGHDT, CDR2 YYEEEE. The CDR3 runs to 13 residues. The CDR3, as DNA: TGTGCCAGCCGACGCCCGCGGACAGATACGCAGTATTTT. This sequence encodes CASRRPRTDTQYF.

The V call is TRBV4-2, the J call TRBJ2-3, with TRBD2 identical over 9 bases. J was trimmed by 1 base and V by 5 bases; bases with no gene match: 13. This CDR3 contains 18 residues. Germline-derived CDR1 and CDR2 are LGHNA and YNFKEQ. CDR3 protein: CASSSGREGPLRTDTQYF. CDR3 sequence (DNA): TGTGCCAGCAGCTCAGGGCGGGAGGGCCCCTTACGCACAGATACGCAGTATTTT.